This TCR beta chain was found in a study of blood T cell repertoires in COVID-19. The data were produced by immunoSEQ multiplex PCR, yet TCRdb's version contains in-frame clones alone and is incomplete. In the table there are more than 60,000 clones, about 93% of which are singletons. This clone was detected only a few times. CDR3 length equals 14 residues. Germline assignment: CDR1 MNHEY and CDR2 SVGAGI. The junction had 8 bases not matched to a gene; V was cut back by 6 bases and J by 7 bases. What was sequenced was peripheral blood. The J gene is TRBJ1-5, the V gene TRBV6-5, with TRBD1 matching 8 bases. This receptor was obtained from a human donor in a cohort sampled during active COVID-19. In nucleotides, the CDR3 is TGTGCCAGCAGAGTCGGACAGGGAGAGCAGCCCCAGCATTTT. This gives the protein CASRVGQGEQPQHF.